This T cell receptor beta chain was sequenced in a study of T cells in Graves' hyperthyroidism and ophthalmopathy. Study at large: Before treatment of any kind, peripheral blood was taken at initial diagnosis.

Germline lookup yields CDR1 SGHTA and CDR2 FQGNSA. Trimming took 6 bases from V and 2 from J; bases not matched to a gene: 4. The CDR3 runs to 14 residues. Amplified TCR beta CDR3 regions came from RNA transcripts. The HTBI set primed first-round TCR CDR3 RT-PCR. One entry per CDR3 protein, called by TCRdb with MiXCR from the multiplex PCR reads. The table shows some 490,000 distinct CDR3 sequences, with around a fifth occurring only once. Clinical Activity Scores of at least 3, NOSPECS grades of at least 4 and durations under 3 months characterized ophthalmopathy patients. Those patients with uncontrolled infection, other autoimmune disease, pregnancy or lactation were excluded. This clonotype was seen a few times. The antigen remains undetermined. Study observations and caveats: Among thyroid clonotypes expanded above 0.001, most also appeared in blood.

This TCR was recovered from an older woman with Graves' ophthalmopathy. The sample consisted of blood. The J gene is TRBJ2-7, the V gene TRBV7-2; 10 bases line up with TRBD2. The DNA for the CDR3 is TGTGCCAGCAGTCGGACTAGCGGAGCCTACGAGCAGTACTTC. Translated: CASSRTSGAYEQYF.